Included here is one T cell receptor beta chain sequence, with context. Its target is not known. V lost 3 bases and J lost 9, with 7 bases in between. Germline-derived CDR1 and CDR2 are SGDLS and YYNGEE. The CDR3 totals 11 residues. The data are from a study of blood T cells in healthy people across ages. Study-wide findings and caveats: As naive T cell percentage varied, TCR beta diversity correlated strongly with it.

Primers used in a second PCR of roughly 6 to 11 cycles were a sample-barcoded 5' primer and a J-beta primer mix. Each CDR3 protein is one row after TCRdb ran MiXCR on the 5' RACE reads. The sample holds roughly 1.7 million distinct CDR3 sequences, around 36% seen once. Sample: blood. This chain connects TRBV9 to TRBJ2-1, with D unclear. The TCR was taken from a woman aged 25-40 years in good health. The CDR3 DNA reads TGTGCCAGCAGCGAGCTCCGTGAGCAGTTCTTC. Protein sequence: CASSELREQFF.